The T cell receptor beta chain under discussion was sequenced for a study of glioma-infiltrating T cells after dendritic cell vaccination. Across the study: Monocyte-derived dendritic cells, cultured less than 9 days with IL-4 and GM-CSF, were pulsed with autologous tumor lysate. General study findings and limits: Higher TCR clonality did not directly relate to longer survival.

Trimming at V came to 5 bases and at J to 8 bases, leaving 16 bases not matched to a gene. Germline V gene sequence: CDR1 SEHNR, CDR2 FQNEAQ (reference sequence). The CDR3 is 17 residues long. Concerning this clone itself: Its target is unknown.

The immunoSEQ assay amplified TCRB CDR3 from up to 2 ug DNA. TCRdb keeps only in-frame clones here, not all; method: immunoSEQ multiplex PCR. The data contain tens of thousands of clones, less than 90% of them singletons. Isocitrate dehydrogenase mutation was absent in all glioblastoma patients. This sequence was found in a human donor with glioblastoma. Sample: blood, taken before dendritic cell vaccination. The V gene is TRBV7-9, the J gene TRBJ2-1; 9 bases line up with TRBD2. The CDR3 here is CASSRTLGAGGRDEQFF. The CDR3 DNA is TGTGCCAGCAGCCGAACCTTGGGCGCGGGGGGGCGGGATGAGCAGTTCTTC.